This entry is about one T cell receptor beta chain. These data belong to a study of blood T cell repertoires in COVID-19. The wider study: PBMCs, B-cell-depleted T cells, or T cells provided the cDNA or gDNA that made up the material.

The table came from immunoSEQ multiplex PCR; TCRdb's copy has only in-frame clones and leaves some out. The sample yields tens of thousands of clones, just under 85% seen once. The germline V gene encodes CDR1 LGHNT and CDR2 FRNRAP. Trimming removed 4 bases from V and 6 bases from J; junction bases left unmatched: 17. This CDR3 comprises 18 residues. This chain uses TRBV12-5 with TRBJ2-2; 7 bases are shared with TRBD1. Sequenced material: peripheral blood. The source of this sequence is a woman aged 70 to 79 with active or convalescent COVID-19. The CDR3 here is CASGCPPPGQSESGELFF. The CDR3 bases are TGTGCTAGTGGTTGCCCCCCTCCGGGACAGAGTGAGTCCGGGGAGCTGTTTTTT.